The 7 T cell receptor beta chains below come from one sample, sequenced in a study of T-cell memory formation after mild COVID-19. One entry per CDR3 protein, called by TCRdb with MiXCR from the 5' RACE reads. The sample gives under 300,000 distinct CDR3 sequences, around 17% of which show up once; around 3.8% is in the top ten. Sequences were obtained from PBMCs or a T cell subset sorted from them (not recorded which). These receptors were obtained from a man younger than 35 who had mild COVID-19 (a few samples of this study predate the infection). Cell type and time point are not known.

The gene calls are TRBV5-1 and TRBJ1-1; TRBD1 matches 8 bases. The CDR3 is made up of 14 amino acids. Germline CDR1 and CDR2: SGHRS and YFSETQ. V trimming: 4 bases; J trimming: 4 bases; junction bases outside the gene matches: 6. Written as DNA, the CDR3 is TGCGCCAGCAGCACCGGACAGGGAGGCACTGAAGCTTTCTTT. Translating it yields CASSTGQGGTEAFF.

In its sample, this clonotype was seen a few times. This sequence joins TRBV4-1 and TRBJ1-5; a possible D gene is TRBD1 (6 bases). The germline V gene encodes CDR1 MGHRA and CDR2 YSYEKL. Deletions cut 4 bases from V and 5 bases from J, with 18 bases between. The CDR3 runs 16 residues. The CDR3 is CASSPTYSGVDQPQHF. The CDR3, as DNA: TGCGCCAGCAGCCCGACCTATTCAGGGGTGGATCAGCCCCAGCATTTT.

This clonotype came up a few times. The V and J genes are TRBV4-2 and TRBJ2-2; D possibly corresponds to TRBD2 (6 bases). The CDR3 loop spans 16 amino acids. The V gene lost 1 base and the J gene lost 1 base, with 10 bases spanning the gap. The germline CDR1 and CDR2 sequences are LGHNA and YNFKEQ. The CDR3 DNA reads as TGTGCCAGCAGCCAAGCGGGACTGCTGAACACCGGGGAGCTGTTTTTT. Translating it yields CASSQAGLLNTGELFF.

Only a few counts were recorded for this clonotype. CDR3 residues: CSAPGGGDSPQHF. Here the CDR3 DNA reads TGCAGTGCTCCCGGGGGGGGCGACTCGCCCCAGCATTTT. The chain carries TRBV20-1 and TRBJ1-5; the D gene is possibly TRBD1 (6 bases). The CDR3 length is 13 residues. Germline loops: CDR1 DFQATT, CDR2 SNEGSKA (reference sequence). Trimming stripped 5 bases from V and 9 bases from J, with 17 bases between.

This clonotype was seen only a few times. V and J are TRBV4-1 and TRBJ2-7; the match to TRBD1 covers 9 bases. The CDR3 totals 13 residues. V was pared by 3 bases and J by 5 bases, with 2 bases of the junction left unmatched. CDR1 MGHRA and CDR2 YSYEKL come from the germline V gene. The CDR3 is CASSQRQGDEQYV. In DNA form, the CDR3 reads TGCGCCAGCAGCCAGAGACAGGGGGACGAGCAGTACGTC.

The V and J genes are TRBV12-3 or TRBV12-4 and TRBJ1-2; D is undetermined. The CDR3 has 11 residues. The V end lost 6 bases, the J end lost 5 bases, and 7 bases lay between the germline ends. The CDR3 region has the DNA TGTGCCAGCAGCCTCAGATATGGCTACACCTTC. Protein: CASSLRYGYTF.

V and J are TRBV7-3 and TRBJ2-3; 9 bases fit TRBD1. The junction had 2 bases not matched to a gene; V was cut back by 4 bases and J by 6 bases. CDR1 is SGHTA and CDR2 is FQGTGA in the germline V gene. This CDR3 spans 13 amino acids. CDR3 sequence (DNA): TGTGCCAGCAGCTGGGGGACAGGGGATACGCAGTATTTT. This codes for CASSWGTGDTQYF. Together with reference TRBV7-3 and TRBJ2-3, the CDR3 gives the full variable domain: GAGVSQTPSNKVTEKGKYVELRCDPISGHTALYWYRQSLGQGPEFLIYFQGTGAADDSGLPNDRFFAVRPEGSVSTLKIQRTERGDSAVYLCASSWGTGDTQYFGPGTRLTVL.